The rows below give T cell receptor beta chains drawn from one sample of a study of liver allograft versus peripheral blood T cells. Via MiXCR, TCRdb re-called the reads, giving one row per CDR3 protein. The table lists around 6,000 distinct CDR3 sequences, 17% of them singletons. The receptors stem from a human patient who had a liver transplant. Some T cells could come from the graft donor. CDR3s include the opening cysteine and the closing phenylalanine or tryptophan. D genes are given only for firm matches. For some rows the clone size is stated as once, few or many, or as a class when expanded; others skip it.

d_call	clone_size	v_call	j_call	cdr3_nt	cdr3_aa
NA	medium-sized	TRBV18	TRBJ2-1	TGTGCCAGCTCACCGAACAGGATTGAACCCAATGAGCAGTTCTTC	CASSPNRIEPNEQFF
TRBD1	medium-sized	TRBV15	TRBJ2-7	TGTGCCACGCGGCAGGGGGCTTCCTACGAGCAGTACTTC	CATRQGASYEQYF
NA	few	TRBV25-1	TRBJ1-1	TGTGCCAGTGAGAGAGGGGGGGTAGCTTTCTTT	CASERGGVAFF
NA	NA	TRBV12-3/TRBV12-4	TRBJ1-1	TGTGCCAGCAGCCCAGGCTACACTGAAGCTTTCTTT	CASSPGYTEAFF
NA	few	TRBV12-3/TRBV12-4	TRBJ2-3	TGTGCCAGCAGTTTAGGGCAGTTGACAGATACGCAGTATTTT	CASSLGQLTDTQYF
NA	NA	TRBV20-1	TRBJ1-2	TGCAGTGCTAGAGGAGAGGGTCCGAATGGCTACACCTTC	CSARGEGPNGYTF
NA	few	TRBV20-1	TRBJ1-1	TGCAGTGCTCGTTTCGGACAGACGAACACTGAAGCTTTCTTT	CSARFGQTNTEAFF
NA	medium-sized	TRBV10-3	TRBJ1-3	TGTGCCATCAGTGAGCATGGGGGGAGAAGCTCTGGAAACACCATATATTTT	CAISEHGGRSSGNTIYF
NA	NA	TRBV12-3/TRBV12-4	TRBJ1-1	TGTGCAAGCACCGAACAGATGAACACTGAAGCTTTCTTT	CASTEQMNTEAFF
NA	many	TRBV10-1	TRBJ1-1	TGCGCCAGCAGCGCCGGAGCCGGTGAAGCTTTCTTT	CASSAGAGEAFF
NA	few	TRBV20-1	TRBJ1-2	TGCAGTGCCGTTTCCCCGATCGGGGACTACACCTTC	CSAVSPIGDYTF
NA	NA	TRBV14	TRBJ1-5	TGTGCCAGCAGCCAAGTCCGGGGTAGCAATCAGCCCCAGCATTTT	CASSQVRGSNQPQHF
NA	NA	TRBV11-2	TRBJ1-1	TGTGCCAGCAGCATCCAGTGGACAGCTAACACTGAAGCTTTCTTT	CASSIQWTANTEAFF
NA	medium-sized	TRBV6-1	TRBJ1-1	TGTGCCAGCAGTACGATGGACACTGAAGCTTTCTTT	CASSTMDTEAFF
TRBD2	medium-sized	TRBV6-5	TRBJ2-2	TGTGCCAGCAGTTACAATCAAGGATTAGCGGGGGGGGAGCTGTTTTTT	CASSYNQGLAGGELFF
TRBD2	medium-sized	TRBV19	TRBJ2-3	TGTGCCAGTAGTATAGGCGGGGGGGCCACTAGCACAGATACGCAGTATTTT	CASSIGGGATSTDTQYF